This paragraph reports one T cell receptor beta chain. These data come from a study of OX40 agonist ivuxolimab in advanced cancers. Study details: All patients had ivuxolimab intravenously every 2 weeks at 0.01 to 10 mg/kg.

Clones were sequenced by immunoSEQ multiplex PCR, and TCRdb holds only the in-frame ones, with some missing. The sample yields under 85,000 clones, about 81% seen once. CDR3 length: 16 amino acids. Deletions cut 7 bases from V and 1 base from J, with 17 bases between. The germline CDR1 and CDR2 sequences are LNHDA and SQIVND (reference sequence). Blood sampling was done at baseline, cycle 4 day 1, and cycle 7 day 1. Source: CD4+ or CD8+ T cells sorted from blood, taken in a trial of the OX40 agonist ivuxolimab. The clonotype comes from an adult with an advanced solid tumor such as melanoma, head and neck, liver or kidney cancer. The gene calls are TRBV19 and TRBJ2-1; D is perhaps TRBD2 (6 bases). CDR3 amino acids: CASNSPSGFSYNEQFF. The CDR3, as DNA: TGTGCCAGTAATTCCCCAAGCGGGTTTTCCTACAATGAGCAGTTCTTC.